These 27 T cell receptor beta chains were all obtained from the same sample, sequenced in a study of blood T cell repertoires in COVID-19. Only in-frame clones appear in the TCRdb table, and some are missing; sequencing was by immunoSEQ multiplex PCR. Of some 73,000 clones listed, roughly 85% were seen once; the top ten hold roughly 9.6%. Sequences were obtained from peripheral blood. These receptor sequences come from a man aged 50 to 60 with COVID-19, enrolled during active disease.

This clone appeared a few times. The DNA of the CDR3 is TGTGCCAGCAGCTTAGACCCCAGGGGGCGTAGACAAGAGACCCAGTACTTC. Its translation: CASSLDPRGRRQETQYF. V and J are TRBV7-2 and TRBJ2-5; 8 bases match TRBD1. Losses at the gene ends were 1 base for V and 2 bases for J; bases not matched to a gene: 9. This CDR3 is 17 amino acids long. The germline CDR1 and CDR2 sequences are SGHTA and FQGNSA. The complete variable domain, with remaining parts taken from reference TRBV7-2 and TRBJ2-5, reads GAGVSQSPSNKVTEKGKDVELRCDPISGHTALYWYRQSLGQGLEFLIYFQGNSAPDKSGLPSDRFSAERTGGSVSTLTIQRTQQEDSAVYLCASSLDPRGRRQETQYFGPGTRLLVL.

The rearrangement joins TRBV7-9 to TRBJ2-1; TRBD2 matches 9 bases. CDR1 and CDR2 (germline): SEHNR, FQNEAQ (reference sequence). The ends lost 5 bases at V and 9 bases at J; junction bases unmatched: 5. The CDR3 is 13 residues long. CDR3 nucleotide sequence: TGTGCCAGCAGCCAGCGGGAGGAGGCTGAGCAGTTCTTC. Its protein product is CASSQREEAEQFF. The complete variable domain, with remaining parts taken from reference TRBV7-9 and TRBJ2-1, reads DTGVSQNPRHKITKRGQNVTFRCDPISEHNRLYWYRQTLGQGPEFLTYFQNEAQLEKSRLLSDRFSAERPKGSFSTLEIQRTEQGDSAMYLCASSQREEAEQFFGPGTRLTVL.

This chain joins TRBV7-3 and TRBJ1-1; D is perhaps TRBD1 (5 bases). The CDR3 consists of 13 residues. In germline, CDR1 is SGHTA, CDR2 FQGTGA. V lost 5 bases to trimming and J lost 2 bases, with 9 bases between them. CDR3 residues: CASSRDRNTEAFF. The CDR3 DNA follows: TGTGCCAGCAGCCGCGACAGAAACACTGAAGCTTTCTTT.

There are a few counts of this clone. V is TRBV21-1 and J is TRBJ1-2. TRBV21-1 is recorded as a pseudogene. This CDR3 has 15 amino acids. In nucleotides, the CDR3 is TGTGCCAGCAGCCTTCTAAGGGGAGGGAGTTATGGCTACACCTTC. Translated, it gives CASSLLRGGSYGYTF.

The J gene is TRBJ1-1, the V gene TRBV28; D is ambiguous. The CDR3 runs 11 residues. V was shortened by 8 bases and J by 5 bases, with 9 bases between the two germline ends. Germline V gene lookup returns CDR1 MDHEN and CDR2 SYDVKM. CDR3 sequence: CASLERTEAFF. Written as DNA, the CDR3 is TGTGCCAGCTTGGAGAGGACTGAAGCTTTCTTT.

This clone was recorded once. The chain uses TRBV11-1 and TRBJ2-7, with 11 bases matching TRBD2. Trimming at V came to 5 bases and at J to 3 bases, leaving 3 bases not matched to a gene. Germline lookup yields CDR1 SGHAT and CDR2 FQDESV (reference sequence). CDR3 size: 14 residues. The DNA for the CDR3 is TGTGCCAGCAGCAAACTAGCGGGAGTCTACGAGCAGTACTTC. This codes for CASSKLAGVYEQYF. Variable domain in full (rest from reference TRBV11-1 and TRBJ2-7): EAEVAQSPRYKITEKSQAVAFWCDPISGHATLYWYRQILGQGPELLVQFQDESVVDDSQLPKDRFSAERLKGVDSTLKIQPAELGDSAMYLCASSKLAGVYEQYFGPGTRLTVT.

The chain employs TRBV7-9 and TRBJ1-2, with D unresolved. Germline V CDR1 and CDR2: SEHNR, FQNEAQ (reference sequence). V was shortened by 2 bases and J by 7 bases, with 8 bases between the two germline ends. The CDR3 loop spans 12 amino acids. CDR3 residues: CASSLSAGGYTF. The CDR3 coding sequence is TGTGCCAGCAGCTTAAGTGCGGGTGGCTACACCTTC.

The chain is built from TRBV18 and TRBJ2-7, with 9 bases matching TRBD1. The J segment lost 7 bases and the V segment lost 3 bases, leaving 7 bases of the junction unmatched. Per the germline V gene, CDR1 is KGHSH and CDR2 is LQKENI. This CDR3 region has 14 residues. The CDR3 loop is CASSPRDRAGEQYF. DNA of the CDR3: TGTGCCAGCTCACCTCGGGACAGGGCCGGAGAGCAGTACTTC.

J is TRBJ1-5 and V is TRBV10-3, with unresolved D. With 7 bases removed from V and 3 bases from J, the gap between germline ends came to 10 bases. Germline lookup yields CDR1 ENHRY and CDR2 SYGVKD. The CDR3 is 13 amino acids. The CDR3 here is CAITGDVNQPQHF. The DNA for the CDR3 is TGTGCCATCACTGGAGATGTCAATCAGCCCCAGCATTTT.

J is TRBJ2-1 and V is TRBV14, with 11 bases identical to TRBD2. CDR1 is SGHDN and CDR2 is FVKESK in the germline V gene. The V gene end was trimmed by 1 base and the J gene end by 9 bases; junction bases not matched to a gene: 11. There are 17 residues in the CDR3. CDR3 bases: TGTGCCAGCAGCCAAGCCGTCATAGCGGGAGGGCCCCGTGAGCAGTTCTTC. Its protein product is CASSQAVIAGGPREQFF.

In DNA form, the CDR3 reads TGTGCCTGGAGTCGGCGGATTGCAACTAATGAAAAACTGTTTTTT. Translating it yields CAWSRRIATNEKLFF. The J gene is TRBJ1-4, the V gene TRBV30, with D hard to call. Germline V CDR1 and CDR2: GTSNPN, SVGIG (reference sequence). CDR3 length equals 15 residues. Trimming left V 2 bases short and J 0 bases short, with 10 bases between. The full variable domain, completed using reference TRBV30 and TRBJ1-4, is SQTIHQWPATLVQPVGSPLSLECTVEGTSNPNLYWYRQAAGRGLQLLFYSVGIGQISSEVPQNLSASRPQDRQFILSSKKLLLSDSGFYLCAWSRRIATNEKLFFGSGTQLSVL.

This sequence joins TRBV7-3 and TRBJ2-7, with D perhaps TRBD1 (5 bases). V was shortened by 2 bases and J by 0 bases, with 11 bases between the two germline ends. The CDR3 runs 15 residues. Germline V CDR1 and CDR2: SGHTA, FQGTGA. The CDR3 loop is CASSLSQGPSYEQYF. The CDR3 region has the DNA TGTGCCAGCAGCTTATCCCAGGGCCCCTCCTACGAGCAGTACTTC. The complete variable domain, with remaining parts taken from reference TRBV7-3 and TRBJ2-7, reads GAGVSQTPSNKVTEKGKYVELRCDPISGHTALYWYRQSLGQGPEFLIYFQGTGAADDSGLPNDRFFAVRPEGSVSTLKIQRTERGDSAVYLCASSLSQGPSYEQYFGPGTRLTVT.

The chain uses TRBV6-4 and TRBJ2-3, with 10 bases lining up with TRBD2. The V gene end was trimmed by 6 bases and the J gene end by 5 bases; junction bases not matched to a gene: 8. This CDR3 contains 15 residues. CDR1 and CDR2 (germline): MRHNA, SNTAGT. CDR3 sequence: CASSPSGRGIDTQYF. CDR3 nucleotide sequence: TGTGCCAGCAGCCCTAGCGGGAGAGGAATAGATACGCAGTATTTT.

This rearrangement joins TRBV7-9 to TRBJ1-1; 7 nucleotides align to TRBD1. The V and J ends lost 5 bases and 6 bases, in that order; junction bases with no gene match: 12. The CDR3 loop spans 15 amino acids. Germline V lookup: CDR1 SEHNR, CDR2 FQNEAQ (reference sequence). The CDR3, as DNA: TGTGCCAGCAGCACTAGCGGGGGGACAGACCCTGAAGCTTTCTTT. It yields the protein CASSTSGGTDPEAFF.

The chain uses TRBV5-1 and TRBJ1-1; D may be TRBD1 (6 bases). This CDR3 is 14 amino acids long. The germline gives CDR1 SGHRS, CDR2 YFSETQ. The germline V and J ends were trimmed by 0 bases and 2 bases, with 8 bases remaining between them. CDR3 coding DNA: TGCGCCAGCAGCTTGGGGGACACCAACACTGAAGCTTTCTTT. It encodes CASSLGDTNTEAFF.

The DNA of the CDR3 is TGTGCCAGCAGTTTAGGGACAATATTTGGCTACACCTTC. This encodes CASSLGTIFGYTF. The chain recombines TRBV28 with TRBJ1-2, with D perhaps TRBD1 (6 bases). There are 13 residues in the CDR3. The V gene's germline CDR1 is MDHEN and CDR2 SYDVKM. V was trimmed by 2 bases and J by 7 bases, leaving 11 bases between them.

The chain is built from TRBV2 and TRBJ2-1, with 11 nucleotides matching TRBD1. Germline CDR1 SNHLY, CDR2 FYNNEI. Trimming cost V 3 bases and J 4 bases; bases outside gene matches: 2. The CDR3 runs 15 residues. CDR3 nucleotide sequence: TGTGCCAGCAGTGAGGGACAGGGGGTATACAATGAGCAGTTCTTC. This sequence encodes CASSEGQGVYNEQFF.

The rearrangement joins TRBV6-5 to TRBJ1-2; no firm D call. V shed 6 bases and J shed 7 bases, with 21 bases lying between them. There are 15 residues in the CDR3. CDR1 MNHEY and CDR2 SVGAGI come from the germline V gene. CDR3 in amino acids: CASSLKARVESGYTF. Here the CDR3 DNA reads TGTGCCAGCAGCCTGAAAGCGAGGGTGGAAAGTGGCTACACCTTC.

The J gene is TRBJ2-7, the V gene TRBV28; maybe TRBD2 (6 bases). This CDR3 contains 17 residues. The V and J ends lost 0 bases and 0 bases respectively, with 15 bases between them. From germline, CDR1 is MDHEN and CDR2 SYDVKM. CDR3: CASSLWGGGDLSYEQYF. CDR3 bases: TGTGCCAGCAGTTTATGGGGAGGAGGAGATCTCTCCTACGAGCAGTACTTC.

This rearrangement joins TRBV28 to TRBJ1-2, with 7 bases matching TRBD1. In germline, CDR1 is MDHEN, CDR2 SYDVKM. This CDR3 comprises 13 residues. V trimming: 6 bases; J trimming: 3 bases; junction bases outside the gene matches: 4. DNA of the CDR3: TGTGCCAGCAGACCGGGACAGCACTATGGCTACACCTTC. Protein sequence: CASRPGQHYGYTF.

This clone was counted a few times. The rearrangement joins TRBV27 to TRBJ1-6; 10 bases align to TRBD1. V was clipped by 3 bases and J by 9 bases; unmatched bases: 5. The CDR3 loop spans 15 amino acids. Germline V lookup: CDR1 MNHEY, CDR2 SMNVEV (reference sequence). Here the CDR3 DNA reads TGTGCCAGCAGTTTTCGACAGGGGGCGGGTTCACCCCTCCACTTT. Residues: CASSFRQGAGSPLHF.

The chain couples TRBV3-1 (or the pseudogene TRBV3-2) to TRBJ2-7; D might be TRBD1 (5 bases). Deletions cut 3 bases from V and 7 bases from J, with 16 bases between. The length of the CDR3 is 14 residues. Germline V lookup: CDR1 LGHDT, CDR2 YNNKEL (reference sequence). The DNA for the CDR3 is TGTGCCAGCAGCCAGGCAGGGCCTCTACGAGAGCAGTACTTC. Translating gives CASSQAGPLREQYF.

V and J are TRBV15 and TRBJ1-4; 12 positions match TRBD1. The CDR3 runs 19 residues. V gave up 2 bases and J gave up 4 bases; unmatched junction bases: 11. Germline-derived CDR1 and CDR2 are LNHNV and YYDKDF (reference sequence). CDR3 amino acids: CATSRSIRDRGPGNEKLFF. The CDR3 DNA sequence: TGTGCCACCAGCAGAAGTATCCGGGACAGGGGGCCGGGTAATGAAAAACTGTTTTTT. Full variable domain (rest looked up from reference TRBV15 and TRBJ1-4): DAMVIQNPRYQVTQFGKPVTLSCSQTLNHNVMYWYQQKSSQAPKLLFHYYDKDFNNEADTPDNFQSRRPNTSFCFLDIRSPGLGDTAMYLCATSRSIRDRGPGNEKLFFGSGTQLSVL.

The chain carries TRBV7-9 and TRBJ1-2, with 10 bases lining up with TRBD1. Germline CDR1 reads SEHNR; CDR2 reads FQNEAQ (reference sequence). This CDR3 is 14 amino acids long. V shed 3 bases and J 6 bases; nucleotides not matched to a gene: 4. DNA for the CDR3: TGTGCCAGCAGCTTCGGGACAGGGGCCCATGGCTACACCTTC. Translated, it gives CASSFGTGAHGYTF. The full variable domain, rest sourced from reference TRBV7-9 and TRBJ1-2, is DTGVSQNPRHKITKRGQNVTFRCDPISEHNRLYWYRQTLGQGPEFLTYFQNEAQLEKSRLLSDRFSAERPKGSFSTLEIQRTEQGDSAMYLCASSFGTGAHGYTFGSGTRLTVV.

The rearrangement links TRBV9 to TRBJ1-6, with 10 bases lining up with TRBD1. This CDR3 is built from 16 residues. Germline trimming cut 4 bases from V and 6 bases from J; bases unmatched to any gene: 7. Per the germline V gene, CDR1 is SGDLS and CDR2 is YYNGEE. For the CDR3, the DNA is TGTGCCAGCAGCCCTCGACAGGGGGCCGGTAATTCACCCCTCCACTTT. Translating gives CASSPRQGAGNSPLHF.

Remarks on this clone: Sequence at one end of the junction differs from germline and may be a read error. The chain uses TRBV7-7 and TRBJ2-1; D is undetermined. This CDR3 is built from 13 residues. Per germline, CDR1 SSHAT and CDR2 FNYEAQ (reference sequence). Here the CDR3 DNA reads TGTGCTAGCAGCAAAGGCCTAGGCAATGAGCAGTTCTTC. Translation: CASSKGLGNEQFF.

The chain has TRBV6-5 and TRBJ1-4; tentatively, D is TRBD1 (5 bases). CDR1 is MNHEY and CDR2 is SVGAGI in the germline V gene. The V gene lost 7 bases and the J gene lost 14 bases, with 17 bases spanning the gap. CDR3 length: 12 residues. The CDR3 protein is CASKGPSDKLFF. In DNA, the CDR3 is TGTGCCAGCAAAGGCCCGTCGGACAAGCTGTTTTTT.